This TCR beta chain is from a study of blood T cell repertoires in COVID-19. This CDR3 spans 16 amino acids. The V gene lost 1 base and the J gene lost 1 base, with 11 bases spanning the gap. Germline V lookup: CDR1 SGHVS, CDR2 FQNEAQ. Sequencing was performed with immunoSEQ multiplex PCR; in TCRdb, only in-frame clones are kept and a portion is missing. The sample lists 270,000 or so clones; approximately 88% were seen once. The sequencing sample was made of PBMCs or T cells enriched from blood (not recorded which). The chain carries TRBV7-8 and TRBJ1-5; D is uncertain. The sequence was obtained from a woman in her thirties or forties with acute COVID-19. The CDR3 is CASSLVGSPSNQPQHF. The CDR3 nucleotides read TGTGCCAGCAGCTTAGTGGGCAGTCCGAGCAATCAGCCCCAGCATTTT.